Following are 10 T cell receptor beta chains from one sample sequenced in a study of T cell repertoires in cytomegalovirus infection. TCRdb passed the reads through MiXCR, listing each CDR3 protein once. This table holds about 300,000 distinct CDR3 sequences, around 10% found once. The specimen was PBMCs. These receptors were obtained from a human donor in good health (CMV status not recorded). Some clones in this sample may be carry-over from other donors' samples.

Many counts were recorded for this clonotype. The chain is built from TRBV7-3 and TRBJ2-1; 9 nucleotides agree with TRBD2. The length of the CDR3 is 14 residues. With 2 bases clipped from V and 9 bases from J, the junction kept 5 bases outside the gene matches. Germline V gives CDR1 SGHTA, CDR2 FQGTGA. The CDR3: CASSLGGGAVEQFF. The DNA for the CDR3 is TGTGCCAGCAGCTTAGGCGGGGGGGCCGTTGAGCAGTTCTTC. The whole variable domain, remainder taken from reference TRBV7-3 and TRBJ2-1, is GAGVSQTPSNKVTEKGKYVELRCDPISGHTALYWYRQSLGQGPEFLIYFQGTGAADDSGLPNDRFFAVRPEGSVSTLKIQRTERGDSAVYLCASSLGGGAVEQFFGPGTRLTVL.

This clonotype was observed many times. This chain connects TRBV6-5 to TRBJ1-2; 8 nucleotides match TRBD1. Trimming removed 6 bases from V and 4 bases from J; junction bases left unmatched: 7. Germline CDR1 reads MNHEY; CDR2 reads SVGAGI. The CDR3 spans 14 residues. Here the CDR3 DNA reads TGTGCCAGCAGGGAACAACAGGGGGGCTATGGCTACACCTTC. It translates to CASREQQGGYGYTF.

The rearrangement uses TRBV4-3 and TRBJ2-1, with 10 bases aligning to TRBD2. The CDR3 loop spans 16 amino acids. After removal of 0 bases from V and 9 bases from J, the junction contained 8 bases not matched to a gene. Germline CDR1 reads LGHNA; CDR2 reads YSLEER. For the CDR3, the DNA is TGCGCCAGCAGCCAAGATAGGGCTAGCGGGGGATCTGAGCAGTTCTTC. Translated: CASSQDRASGGSEQFF.

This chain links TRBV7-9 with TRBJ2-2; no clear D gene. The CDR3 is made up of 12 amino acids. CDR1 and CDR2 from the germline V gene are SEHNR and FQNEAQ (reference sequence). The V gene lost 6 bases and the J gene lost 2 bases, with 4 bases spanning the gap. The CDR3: CASRINTGELFF. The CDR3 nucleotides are TGTGCCAGCAGAATTAACACCGGGGAGCTGTTTTTT.

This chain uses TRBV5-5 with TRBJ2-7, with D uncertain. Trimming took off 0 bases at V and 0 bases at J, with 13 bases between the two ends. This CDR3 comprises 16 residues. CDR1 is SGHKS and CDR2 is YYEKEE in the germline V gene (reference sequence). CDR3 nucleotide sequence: TGTGCCAGCAGCTTGGACCCGGGTGGAAGCTCCTACGAGCAGTACGTC. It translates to CASSLDPGGSSYEQYV.

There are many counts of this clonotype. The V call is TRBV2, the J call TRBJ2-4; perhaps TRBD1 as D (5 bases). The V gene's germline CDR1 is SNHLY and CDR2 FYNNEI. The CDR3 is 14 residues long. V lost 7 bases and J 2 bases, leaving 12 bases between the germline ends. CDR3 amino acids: CASTGASTKNIQYF. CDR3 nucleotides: TGTGCCAGCACTGGGGCCAGTACCAAAAACATTCAGTACTTC. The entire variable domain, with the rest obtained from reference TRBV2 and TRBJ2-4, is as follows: EPEVTQTPSHQVTQMGQEVILRCVPISNHLYFYWYRQILGQKVEFLVSFYNNEISEKSEIFDDQFSVERPDGSNFTLKIRSTKLEDSAMYFCASTGASTKNIQYFGAGTRLSVL.

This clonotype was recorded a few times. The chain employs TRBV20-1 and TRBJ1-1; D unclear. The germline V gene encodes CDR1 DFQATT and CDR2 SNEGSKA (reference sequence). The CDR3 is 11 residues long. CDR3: CSGMRNTEAFF. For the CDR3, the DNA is TGCTCGGGTATGAGGAACACTGAAGCTTTCTTT.

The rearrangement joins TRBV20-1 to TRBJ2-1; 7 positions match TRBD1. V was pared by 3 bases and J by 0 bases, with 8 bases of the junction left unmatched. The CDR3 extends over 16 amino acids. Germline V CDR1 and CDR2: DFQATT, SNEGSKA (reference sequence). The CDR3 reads CSARIVWDSSYNEQFF. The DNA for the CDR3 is TGCAGTGCTAGGATCGTATGGGACAGCTCCTACAATGAGCAGTTCTTC.

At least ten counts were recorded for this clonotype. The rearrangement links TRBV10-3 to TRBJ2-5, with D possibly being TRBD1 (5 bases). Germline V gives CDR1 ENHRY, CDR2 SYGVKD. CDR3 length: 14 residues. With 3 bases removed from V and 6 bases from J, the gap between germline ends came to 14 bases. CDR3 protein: CAISDDRQGQTQYF. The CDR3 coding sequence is TGTGCCATCAGTGATGACCGTCAGGGCCAGACCCAGTACTTC.

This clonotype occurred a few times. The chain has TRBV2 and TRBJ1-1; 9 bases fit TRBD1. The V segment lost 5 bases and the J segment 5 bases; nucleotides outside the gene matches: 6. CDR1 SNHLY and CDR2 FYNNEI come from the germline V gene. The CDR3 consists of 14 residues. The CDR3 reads CASSWTGDYTEAFF. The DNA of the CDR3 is TGTGCCAGCAGTTGGACAGGGGATTATACTGAAGCTTTCTTT. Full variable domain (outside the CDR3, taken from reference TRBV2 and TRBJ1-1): EPEVTQTPSHQVTQMGQEVILRCVPISNHLYFYWYRQILGQKVEFLVSFYNNEISEKSEIFDDQFSVERPDGSNFTLKIRSTKLEDSAMYFCASSWTGDYTEAFFGQGTRLTVV.